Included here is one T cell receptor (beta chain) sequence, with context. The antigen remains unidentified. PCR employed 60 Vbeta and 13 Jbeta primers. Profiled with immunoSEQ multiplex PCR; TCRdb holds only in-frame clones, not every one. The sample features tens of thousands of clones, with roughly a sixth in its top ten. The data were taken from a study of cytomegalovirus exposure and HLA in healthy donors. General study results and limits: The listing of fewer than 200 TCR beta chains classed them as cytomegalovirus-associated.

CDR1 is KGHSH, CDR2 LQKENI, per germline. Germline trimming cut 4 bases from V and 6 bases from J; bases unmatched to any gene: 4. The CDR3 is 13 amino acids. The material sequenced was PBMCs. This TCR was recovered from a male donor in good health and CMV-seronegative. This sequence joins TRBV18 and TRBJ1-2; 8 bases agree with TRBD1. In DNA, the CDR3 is TGTGCCAGCTCACGGACAGGGTTTGATGGCTACACCTTC. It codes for CASSRTGFDGYTF.